The entry below describes one T cell receptor (beta chain). Its antigen is unknown. Primers included in the PCR were 60 Vbeta and 13 Jbeta primers. Libraries were prepared by immunoSEQ multiplex PCR; TCRdb keeps only in-frame clonotypes and omits some of them. This sample has 300,000 or so clones, with 70% to 90% found just once. This sample is drawn from a study of cytomegalovirus exposure and HLA in healthy donors. The CDR3 is made up of 15 amino acids. From germline, CDR1 is SGHDN and CDR2 FVKESK. The ends were cut back, 3 bases at V and 5 bases at J, with 17 bases in the middle. Regarding the study as a whole: It was approximately 150 TCR beta chains that were listed as cytomegalovirus-associated.

This sequence was found in a middle-aged woman in good health and CMV-seropositive. The chain has TRBV14 and TRBJ2-7, with D tentatively TRBD1 (6 bases). Sequenced input: PBMCs. This CDR3 reads CASSHDGRGKDEQYF. The CDR3 nucleotides are TGTGCCAGCAGCCACGACGGCAGGGGCAAGGACGAGCAGTACTTC.